The present T cell receptor (beta chain) was sequenced within a study of T cells after yellow fever vaccination. Study summary: Preparation of fractions with low cell numbers was performed using SMART-Seq v4 Ultra Low Input. Study observations and caveats: Post-booster samples contained most primary-vaccination clones (roughly 96% CD4, about 90% CD8).

Conversion of TCR transcripts into cDNA relied on 5'RACE template switching, which added a universal primer site and UMIs. Each CDR3 protein is one row after TCRdb ran MiXCR on the 5' RACE reads. Of some 220,000 distinct CDR3 sequences in the sample, approximately 3.2% were seen once. This clonotype was picked up a small number of times. Its target is unknown. Between the trimmed V and J ends, which lost 0 bases and 7 bases, there was a span of 10 bases. CDR1 and CDR2 (germline): SGHTA, FQGNSA. CDR3 length: 15 amino acids. Material: CD4+ T cells sorted from PBMCs, obtained 10 days after the yellow fever booster vaccination. The V call is TRBV7-2, the J call TRBJ1-6; D is unclear. This clonotype was obtained from a man aged 18 to 29 who received the YFV17D yellow fever vaccine. CDR3 amino acids: CASSLAAGLNSPLHF. The CDR3 DNA follows: TGTGCCAGCAGCTTAGCTGCAGGACTAAATTCACCCCTCCACTTT.